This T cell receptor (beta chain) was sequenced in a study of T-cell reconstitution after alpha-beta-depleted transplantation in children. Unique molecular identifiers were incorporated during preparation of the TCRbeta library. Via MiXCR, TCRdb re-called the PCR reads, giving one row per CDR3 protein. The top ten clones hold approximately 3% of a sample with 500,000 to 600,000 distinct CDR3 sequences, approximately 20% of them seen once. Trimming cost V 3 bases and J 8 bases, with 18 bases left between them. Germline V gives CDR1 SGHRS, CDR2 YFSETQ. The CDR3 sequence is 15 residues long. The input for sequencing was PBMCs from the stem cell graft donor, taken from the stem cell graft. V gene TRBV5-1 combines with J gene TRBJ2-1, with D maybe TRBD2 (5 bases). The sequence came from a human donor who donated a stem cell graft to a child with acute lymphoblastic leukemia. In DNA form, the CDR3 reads TGCGCCAGCAGCTCAGTAGGTACTAGTACCCATGAGCAGTTCTTC. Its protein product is CASSSVGTSTHEQFF.